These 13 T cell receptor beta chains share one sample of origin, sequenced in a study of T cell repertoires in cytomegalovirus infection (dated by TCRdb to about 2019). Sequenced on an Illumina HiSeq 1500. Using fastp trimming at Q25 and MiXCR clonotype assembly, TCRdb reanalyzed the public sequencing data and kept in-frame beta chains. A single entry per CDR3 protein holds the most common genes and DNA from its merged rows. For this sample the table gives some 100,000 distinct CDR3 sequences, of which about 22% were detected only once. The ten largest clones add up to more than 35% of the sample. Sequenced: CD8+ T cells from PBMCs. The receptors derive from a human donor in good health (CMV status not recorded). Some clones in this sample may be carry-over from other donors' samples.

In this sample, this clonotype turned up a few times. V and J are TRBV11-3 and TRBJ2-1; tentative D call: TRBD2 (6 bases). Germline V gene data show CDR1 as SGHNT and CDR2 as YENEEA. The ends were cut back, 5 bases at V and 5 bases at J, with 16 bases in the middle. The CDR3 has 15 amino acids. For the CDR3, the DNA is TGTGCCAGCAGCCCCAGTGGGAGGCCCCACAATGAGCAGTTCTTC. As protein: CASSPSGRPHNEQFF.

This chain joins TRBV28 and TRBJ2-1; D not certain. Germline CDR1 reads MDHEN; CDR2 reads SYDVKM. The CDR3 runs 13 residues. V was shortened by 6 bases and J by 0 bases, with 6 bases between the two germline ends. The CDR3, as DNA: TGTGCCAGCAGGATGAGCTCCTACAATGAGCAGTTCTTC. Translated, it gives CASRMSSYNEQFF.

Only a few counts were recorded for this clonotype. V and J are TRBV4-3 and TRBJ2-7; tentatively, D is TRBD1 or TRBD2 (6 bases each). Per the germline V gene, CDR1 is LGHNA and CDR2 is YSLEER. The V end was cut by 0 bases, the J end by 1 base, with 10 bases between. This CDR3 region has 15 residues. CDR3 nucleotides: TGCGCCAGCAGCCAAGATAGGGGGAGGTCCTACGAGCAGTACTTC. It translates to CASSQDRGRSYEQYF.

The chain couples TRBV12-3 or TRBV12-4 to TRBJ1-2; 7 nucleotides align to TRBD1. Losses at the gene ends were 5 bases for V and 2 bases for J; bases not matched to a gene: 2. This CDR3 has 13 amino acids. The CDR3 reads CASSPGQNYGYTF. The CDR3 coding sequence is TGTGCCAGCAGTCCGGGACAGAACTATGGCTACACCTTC.

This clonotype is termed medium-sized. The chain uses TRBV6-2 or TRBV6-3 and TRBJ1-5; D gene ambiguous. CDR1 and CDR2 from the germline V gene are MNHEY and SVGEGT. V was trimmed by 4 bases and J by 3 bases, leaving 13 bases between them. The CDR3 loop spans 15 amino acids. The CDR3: CASSFPDGINQPQHF. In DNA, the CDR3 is TGTGCCAGCAGTTTTCCGGACGGAATCAATCAGCCCCAGCATTTT.

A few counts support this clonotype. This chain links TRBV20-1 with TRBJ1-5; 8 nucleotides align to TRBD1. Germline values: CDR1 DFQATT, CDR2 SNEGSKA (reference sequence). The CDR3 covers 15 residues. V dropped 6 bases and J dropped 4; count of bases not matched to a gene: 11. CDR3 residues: CSATDRAVSNQPQHF. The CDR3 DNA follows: TGCAGTGCGACGGACAGGGCGGTTTCAAATCAGCCCCAGCATTTT.

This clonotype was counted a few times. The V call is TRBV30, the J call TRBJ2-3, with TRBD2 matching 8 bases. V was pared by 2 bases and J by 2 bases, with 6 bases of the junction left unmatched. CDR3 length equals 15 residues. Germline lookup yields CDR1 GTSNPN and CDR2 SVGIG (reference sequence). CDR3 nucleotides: TGTGCCTGGAGTCGGACTAGCTCGTACACAGATACGCAGTATTTT. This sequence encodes CAWSRTSSYTDTQYF.

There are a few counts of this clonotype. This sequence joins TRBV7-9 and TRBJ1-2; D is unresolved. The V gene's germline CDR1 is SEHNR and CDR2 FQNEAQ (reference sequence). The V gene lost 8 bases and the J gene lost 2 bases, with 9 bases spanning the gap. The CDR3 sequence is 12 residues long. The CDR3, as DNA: TGTGCCAGCCAGGCGGAAAACTATGGCTACACCTTC. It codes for CASQAENYGYTF.

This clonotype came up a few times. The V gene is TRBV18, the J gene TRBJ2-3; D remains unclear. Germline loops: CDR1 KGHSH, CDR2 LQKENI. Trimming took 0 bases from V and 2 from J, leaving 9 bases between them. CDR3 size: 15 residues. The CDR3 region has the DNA TGTGCCAGCTCACCACCTCTTGCTATCACAGATACGCAGTATTTT. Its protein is CASSPPLAITDTQYF. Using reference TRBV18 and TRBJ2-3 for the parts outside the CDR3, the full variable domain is NAGVMQNPRHLVRRRGQEARLRCSPMKGHSHVYWYRQLPEEGLKFMVYLQKENIIDESGMPKERFSAEFPKEGPSILRIQQVVRGDSAAYFCASSPPLAITDTQYFGPGTRLTVL.

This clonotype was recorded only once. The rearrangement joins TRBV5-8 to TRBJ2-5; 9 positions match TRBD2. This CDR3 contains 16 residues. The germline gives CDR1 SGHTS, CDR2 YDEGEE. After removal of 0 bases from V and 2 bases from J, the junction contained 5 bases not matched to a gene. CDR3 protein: CASSLDSGGQQETQYF. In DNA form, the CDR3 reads TGTGCCAGCAGCTTGGATAGCGGGGGACAACAAGAGACCCAGTACTTC.

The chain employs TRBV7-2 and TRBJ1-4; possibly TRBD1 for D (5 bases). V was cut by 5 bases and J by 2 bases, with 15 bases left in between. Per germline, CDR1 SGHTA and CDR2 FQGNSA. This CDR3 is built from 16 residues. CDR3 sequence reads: CASSTTPGSTNEKLFF. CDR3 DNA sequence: TGTGCCAGCAGCACGACCCCAGGGTCCACTAATGAAAAACTGTTTTTT.

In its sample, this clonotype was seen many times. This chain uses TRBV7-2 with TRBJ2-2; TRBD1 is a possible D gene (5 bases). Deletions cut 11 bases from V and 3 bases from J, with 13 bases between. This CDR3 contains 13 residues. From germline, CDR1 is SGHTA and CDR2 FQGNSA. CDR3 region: CAGAWVDTGELFF. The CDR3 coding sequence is TGTGCCGGGGCCTGGGTCGACACCGGGGAGCTGTTTTTT.

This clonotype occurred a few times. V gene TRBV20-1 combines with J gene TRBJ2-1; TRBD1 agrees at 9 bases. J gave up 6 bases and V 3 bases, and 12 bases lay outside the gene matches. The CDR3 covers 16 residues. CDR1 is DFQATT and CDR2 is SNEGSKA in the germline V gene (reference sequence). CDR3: CSARGSGTGMFNEQFF. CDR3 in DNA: TGCAGTGCTAGGGGATCCGGGACAGGGATGTTCAATGAGCAGTTCTTC.